Listed below are T cell receptor beta chains from one sample, sequenced in a study of T cell responses to AZD1222 COVID-19 vaccine. The method was immunoSEQ multiplex PCR; TCRdb's version includes in-frame clones alone and lacks a portion of them. Of 110,000 to 150,000 clones listed, roughly 92% were seen once; the top ten hold 5% to 6.5%. The source was peripheral blood, collected on day 0 of AZD1222 vaccination. These receptors all come from an adult in good health. The CDR3 runs from the conserved cysteine through the conserved F or W. The order of the fields is J gene, V gene, CDR3 length, D gene, clone size, CDR3 protein, CDR3 DNA. D genes are given only for firm matches. Only part of the rows carry a size: once, few, many, or a class if the clone is expanded.

>TRBJ2-1|TRBV7-9|16|TRBD2|NA
CASSPQTSGRLGEQFF
TGTGCCAGCAGCCCGCAGACTAGCGGGAGACTTGGTGAGCAGTTCTTC
>TRBJ2-3|TRBV6-4|16|NA|NA
CASSDLEAERPDTQYF
TGTGCCAGCAGTGATCTGGAGGCGGAGCGGCCAGATACGCAGTATTTT
>TRBJ2-7|TRBV6-6|16|TRBD1|NA
CASSSISRDSSYEQYF
TGTGCCAGCAGTTCGATCTCCCGGGACAGCTCCTACGAGCAGTACTTC
>TRBJ2-5|TRBV28|16|TRBD2|once
CASSSSIGTSGETQYF
TGTGCCAGCAGCTCTAGCATCGGGACTAGCGGAGAGACCCAGTACTTC
>TRBJ2-2|TRBV5-1|16|TRBD2|NA
CASSWDREVRTGELFF
TGCGCCAGCAGCTGGGACCGGGAGGTGCGGACCGGGGAGCTGTTTTTT
>TRBJ2-1|TRBV5-6|16|NA|NA
CASSSLREGSYNEQFF
TGTGCCAGCAGCTCCCTCAGGGAAGGCTCCTACAATGAGCAGTTCTTC
>TRBJ2-1|TRBV6-6|16|TRBD1|NA
CASSYPGQGTYNEQFF
TGTGCCAGCAGTTACCCAGGACAGGGCACCTACAATGAGCAGTTCTTC
>TRBJ1-4|TRBV6-5|15|TRBD1|NA
CASSFRRDRVEKLFF
TGTGCCAGCAGTTTCAGACGGGACAGGGTTGAAAAACTGTTTTTT
>TRBJ2-7|TRBV9|16|NA|NA
CASSATPDESSYEQYF
TGTGCCAGCAGCGCCACACCAGACGAAAGCTCCTACGAGCAGTACTTC
>TRBJ1-1|TRBV12-3/TRBV12-4|13|NA|NA
CASSLSLNTEAFF
TGTGCCAGCAGTTTGTCGCTGAACACTGAAGCTTTCTTT
>TRBJ1-1|TRBV4-2|15|TRBD1|NA
CASSQDDRVVAEAFF
TGTGCCAGCAGCCAAGATGACAGGGTCGTCGCTGAAGCTTTCTTT
>TRBJ1-1|TRBV6-5|14|TRBD1|NA
CASREDRENTEAFF
TGTGCCAGCAGGGAGGACAGGGAGAACACTGAAGCTTTCTTT
>TRBJ1-2|TRBV27|16|TRBD1|NA
CASSLLGQGGRYGYTF
TGTGCCAGCAGTTTGCTGGGACAGGGGGGAAGATATGGCTACACCTTC
>TRBJ2-1|TRBV11-2|16|TRBD1|once
CASSLGTGWAYNEQFF
TGTGCCAGCAGTTTGGGGACAGGTTGGGCCTACAATGAGCAGTTCTTC
>TRBJ1-5|TRBV5-1|15|NA|NA
CASSLGVTSNQPQHF
TGCGCCAGCAGCTTGGGGGTGACTAGCAATCAGCCCCAGCATTTT
>TRBJ2-7|TRBV12-3/TRBV12-4|13|TRBD1|NA
CASSRTGASEQYF
TGTGCCAGCAGTCGGACAGGGGCCTCCGAGCAGTACTTC